These 28 T cell receptor beta chains originate from one sample sequenced in a study of human T cells and chemical hapten exposure. MiXCR was run by TCRdb on the RACE reads, yielding one entry per CDR3 protein. The sample carries 300,000 to 450,000 distinct CDR3 sequences, 4% to 6% recorded once. Noted time point: pre-sensitization, week 0. The treatment denotes: therapeutic diphenylcyclopropenone sensitization with weekly scalp DPC. This sample comprised whole blood, obtained in connection with sensitization to the hapten diphenylcyclopropenone (DPC). The receptors come from a woman between 50 and 59 years old with alopecia areata. Some clones in this sample may be carry-over from other donors' samples.

This clonotype came up many times. The V and J genes are TRBV28 and TRBJ2-3; D not resolved. The germline gives CDR1 MDHEN, CDR2 SYDVKM. The CDR3 contains 14 residues. V lost 6 bases to trimming and J lost 2 bases, with 12 bases between them. The CDR3 DNA reads TGTGCCAGCAGCCCGCCCCGGGTCACAGATACGCAGTATTTT. This sequence encodes CASSPPRVTDTQYF.

The genes are TRBV10-2 and TRBJ1-6; D is perhaps TRBD1 (6 bases). The germline V gene encodes CDR1 WSHSY and CDR2 SAAADI. V dropped 6 bases and J dropped 3 bases, with 15 bases sitting between them. This CDR3 region has 16 residues. CDR3 sequence reads: CASSEVGGIYNSPLHF. The CDR3 nucleotides are TGCGCCAGCAGCGAAGTAGGGGGGATCTATAATTCACCCCTCCACTTT.

This clonotype was seen only a few times. This chain uses TRBV20-1 with TRBJ1-1; D is uncertain. The CDR3 loop spans 13 amino acids. Germline V gene lookup returns CDR1 DFQATT and CDR2 SNEGSKA (reference sequence). Trimming removed 3 bases from V and 3 bases from J, with 11 bases in between. CDR3 sequence (DNA): TGCAGTGCTAGGCCCGGGGTCGACACTGAAGCTTTCTTT. This codes for CSARPGVDTEAFF.

This clonotype was found a few times. The CDR3, as DNA: TGCGCCAGCGGAAACGGACAGACAGCTAACTATGGCTACACCTTC. This codes for CASGNGQTANYGYTF. V and J are TRBV5-1 and TRBJ1-2; a possible D gene is TRBD1 (6 bases). This CDR3 contains 15 residues. Trimming removed 7 bases from V and 0 bases from J, with 16 bases in between. Germline loops: CDR1 SGHRS, CDR2 YFSETQ.

This clonotype occurred many times. The CDR3 loop reads CASSYAGAGGVSYNEQFF. CDR3 in DNA: TGTGCCAGCAGTTACGCCGGGGCGGGAGGTGTGTCGTACAATGAGCAGTTCTTC. This chain uses TRBV11-2 with TRBJ2-1, with 8 bases lining up with TRBD2. This CDR3 has 18 amino acids. V was pared by 6 bases and J by 4 bases, with 17 bases of the junction left unmatched. Per the germline V gene, CDR1 is SGHAT and CDR2 is FQNNGV.

V usage is TRBV5-1 and J usage is TRBJ2-1; D could derive from TRBD1 or TRBD2 (5 bases each). CDR1 is SGHRS, CDR2 YFSETQ, per germline. The CDR3 is 13 residues long. V lost 0 bases to trimming and J lost 13 bases, with 14 bases between them. Written as DNA, the CDR3 is TGCGCCAGCAGCTTGGAAGGGGACCGCCCTCAGTTCTTC. It is translated as CASSLEGDRPQFF.

This clonotype has a handful of counts. The chain has TRBV24-1 and TRBJ2-3, with D perhaps matching TRBD2 (5 bases). The CDR3 runs to 16 residues. Germline CDR1 and CDR2: KGHDR and SFDVKD. V was cut by 4 bases and J by 2 bases, with 15 bases left in between. The CDR3: CATSDIAKENTDTQYF. The CDR3 DNA reads as TGTGCCACCAGTGACATAGCGAAAGAAAACACAGATACGCAGTATTTT.

The V call is TRBV3-1, the J call TRBJ2-4, with D unresolved. This CDR3 region has 17 residues. Trimming removed 0 bases from V and 0 bases from J, with 12 bases in between. Germline CDR1 is LGHDT and CDR2 is YNNKEL (reference sequence). The CDR3, as DNA: TGTGCCAGCAGCCAAGAAGGCTCAGCCCTAGCCAAAAACATTCAGTACTTC. Its translation is CASSQEGSALAKNIQYF.

The chain joins TRBV12-3 or TRBV12-4 to TRBJ1-1; D remains unclear. The CDR3 is 18 amino acids. V dropped 0 bases and J dropped 6 bases, with 23 bases sitting between them. The CDR3 is CASSLASSRLFHGAEAFF. In DNA form, the CDR3 reads TGTGCCAGCAGTTTAGCTTCCTCCAGGCTCTTTCATGGTGCTGAAGCTTTCTTT.

This clonotype was counted only a few times. J is TRBJ2-2 and V is TRBV6-2 or TRBV6-3; tentative D call: TRBD1 (6 bases). V lost 5 bases and J 4 bases, leaving 17 bases between the germline ends. Germline V lookup: CDR1 MNHEY, CDR2 SVGEGT. The CDR3 extends over 16 amino acids. CDR3 DNA sequence: TGTGCCAGCAGTCGTATCAACAGGGTTGGCACCGGGGAGCTGTTTTTT. Translated, it gives CASSRINRVGTGELFF.

This clonotype was observed a handful of times. The rearrangement uses TRBV5-1 and TRBJ1-6, with 8 bases lining up with TRBD1. The CDR3 contains 16 residues. Germline assignment: CDR1 SGHRS and CDR2 YFSETQ. Unmatched junction bases numbered 12, after V lost 4 bases and J lost 9 bases. CDR3 nucleotide sequence: TGCGCCAGCAGCGCCCAGGGGGCAACCGACGGTTCACCCCTCCACTTT. Protein product: CASSAQGATDGSPLHF.

This clonotype has just a few counts. The chain combines TRBV5-1 with TRBJ1-1; 8 nucleotides align to TRBD1. The CDR3 is 17 amino acids. Germline values: CDR1 SGHRS, CDR2 YFSETQ. The J segment lost 9 bases and the V segment lost 1 base, leaving 17 bases of the junction unmatched. The chain's CDR3 is CASSLIGTGGDGAKAFF. In nucleotides, the CDR3 is TGCGCCAGCAGCTTGATCGGGACAGGCGGCGACGGGGCTAAAGCTTTCTTT.

The CDR3 here is CASSQEVGNEASDTQYF. CDR3 coding DNA: TGTGCCAGCAGCCAAGAGGTGGGGAATGAAGCTTCTGATACGCAGTATTTT. The gene calls are TRBV3-1 and TRBJ2-3; D remains ambiguous. There are 17 residues in the CDR3. V lost 0 bases, J lost 6 bases, and 19 bases lay in between. The germline V gene encodes CDR1 LGHDT and CDR2 YNNKEL (reference sequence).

This clonotype came up a few times. This chain joins TRBV6-2 or TRBV6-3 and TRBJ2-5, with D uncertain. CDR1 is MNHEY and CDR2 is SVGEGT in the germline V gene. This CDR3 comprises 15 residues. V was clipped by 6 bases and J by 0 bases, with 14 bases between them. The CDR3 sequence is CASRIRQQYQETQYF. The CDR3, as DNA: TGTGCCAGCAGGATTAGACAACAGTACCAAGAGACCCAGTACTTC.

The CDR3 nucleotides are TGCAGCGTTGGGGGGACCATCTCCTACGAGCAGTACTTC. Protein: CSVGGTISYEQYF. The gene calls are TRBV29-1 and TRBJ2-7, with D perhaps assigned TRBD1 or TRBD2 (5 bases each). This CDR3 is 13 amino acids long. In germline, CDR1 is SQVTM, CDR2 ANQGSEA. The V end was cut by 4 bases, the J end by 0 bases, with 10 bases between.

This clonotype was counted only a few times. J is TRBJ2-7 and V is TRBV27; D remains ambiguous. The germline V and J ends were trimmed by 10 bases and 3 bases, with 10 bases remaining between them. Germline V CDR1 and CDR2: MNHEY, SMNVEV (reference sequence). The CDR3 contains 11 residues. CDR3 coding DNA: TGTGCCACGGGCGGTATCTACGAGCAGTACTTC. Translating it yields CATGGIYEQYF.

The chain has TRBV7-2 and TRBJ1-2, with 9 positions matching TRBD1. Germline assignment: CDR1 SGHTA and CDR2 FQGNSA. The CDR3 has 15 residues. The J segment lost 4 bases and the V segment lost 5 bases, leaving 8 bases of the junction unmatched. This chain's CDR3 is CASSPLGTGTYGYTF. The DNA for the CDR3 is TGTGCCAGCAGCCCACTTGGGACAGGGACCTATGGCTACACCTTC.

This rearrangement joins TRBV6-2 or TRBV6-3 to TRBJ2-6, with D perhaps matching TRBD1 or TRBD2 (5 bases each). Per the germline V gene, CDR1 is MNHEY and CDR2 is SVGEGT. The CDR3 is made up of 13 amino acids. Trimming cost V 11 bases and J 6 bases, with 14 bases left between them. The CDR3, as DNA: TGTGCCTCCCGCAAGGGGACGGCCAACGTCCTGACTTTC. Encoded protein: CASRKGTANVLTF.

V is TRBV27 and J is TRBJ1-5; D ambiguous. Deletions cut 4 bases from V and 0 bases from J, with 10 bases between. The CDR3 extends over 15 amino acids. Per the germline V gene, CDR1 is MNHEY and CDR2 is SMNVEV (reference sequence). CDR3: CASSSSQISNQPQHF. The CDR3 region has the DNA TGTGCCAGCAGTTCGTCACAGATTAGCAATCAGCCCCAGCATTTT.

This clonotype appeared many times. This chain connects TRBV3-1 to TRBJ2-5; D may be TRBD1 or TRBD2 (5 bases each). CDR3 size: 18 residues. V lost 5 bases and J lost 5, with 27 bases in between. Per the germline V gene, CDR1 is LGHDT and CDR2 is YNNKEL (reference sequence). CDR3 sequence (DNA): TGTGCCAGCAGCAACTACGAGGTTCGAGGGGAAGCAAGGGAGACCCAGTACTTC. This sequence encodes CASSNYEVRGEARETQYF.

This clonotype was counted only a few times. This rearrangement joins TRBV11-1 to TRBJ1-1; TRBD1 might be the D (6 bases). Looked up from germline, CDR1 is SGHAT and CDR2 is FQDESV (reference sequence). V was trimmed by 5 bases and J by 5 bases, leaving 12 bases between them. The CDR3 consists of 13 residues. The CDR3 DNA follows: TGTGCCAGCAGCCCATACAGGGAGACTGAAGCTTTCTTT. Protein sequence: CASSPYRETEAFF.

This clonotype has a count of ten or more. This chain connects TRBV4-1 to TRBJ2-2, with D perhaps TRBD1 or TRBD2 (5 bases each). Trimming shortened V by 4 bases and J by 5 bases, and 20 bases separated the two germline ends. In germline, CDR1 is MGHRA, CDR2 YSYEKL. CDR3 size: 17 residues. The CDR3 spells CASSPFSGQGLTGELFF. Here the CDR3 DNA reads TGCGCCAGCAGCCCCTTCTCGGGGCAGGGCCTTACCGGGGAGCTGTTTTTT.

This clonotype appeared many times. V and J are TRBV15 and TRBJ1-1; D call uncertain. V was clipped by 0 bases and J by 1 base, with 6 bases between them. Germline assignment: CDR1 LNHNV and CDR2 YYDKDF (reference sequence). The CDR3 is 14 residues long. In nucleotides, the CDR3 is TGTGCCACCAGCAGAGACCCAGGGAACACTGAAGCTTTCTTT. It specifies CATSRDPGNTEAFF.

This chain links TRBV27 with TRBJ1-5; maybe TRBD1 (6 bases). CDR1 and CDR2 from the germline V gene are MNHEY and SMNVEV (reference sequence). V was trimmed by 3 bases and J by 6 bases, leaving 15 bases between them. This CDR3 is 15 amino acids long. CDR3 sequence reads: CASSFGRGVGQPQHF. The CDR3, as DNA: TGTGCCAGCAGTTTTGGCAGGGGAGTCGGTCAGCCCCAGCATTTT.

The chain employs TRBV27 and TRBJ1-2; 7 bases are shared with TRBD1. The CDR3 consists of 17 residues. The germline V gene has CDR1 MNHEY and CDR2 SMNVEV (reference sequence). V lost 0 bases and J lost 7; bases outside the gene matches: 14. CDR3 DNA sequence: TGTGCCAGCAGTTTATCGTCGCAGGGGGACTATGGCAGTGGCTACACCTTC. Translating gives CASSLSSQGDYGSGYTF.

This clonotype was counted ten times or more. V is TRBV29-1 and J is TRBJ2-1; TRBD2 aligns across 7 bases. The junction had 6 bases not matched to a gene; V was cut back by 0 bases and J by 4 bases. Germline V gene data show CDR1 as SQVTM and CDR2 as ANQGSEA. The CDR3 is 15 amino acids. The CDR3 region is CSVEDTGGQYNEQFF. CDR3 DNA: TGCAGCGTTGAAGATACGGGAGGCCAATACAATGAGCAGTTCTTC.

This clonotype was counted at least ten times. V gene TRBV12-3 or TRBV12-4 combines with J gene TRBJ1-5, with TRBD1 identical over 12 bases. This CDR3 contains 16 residues. J gave up 7 bases and V 5 bases, and 9 bases lay outside the gene matches. CDR3 nucleotide sequence: TGTGCCAGCAGTCGACCGGGACAGGGGGCGGGCCAGCCCCAGCATTTT. It is translated as CASSRPGQGAGQPQHF.

This clonotype has at least ten counts. Here the CDR3 DNA reads TGTGCCAGCTCACCACCGTCCACAGGCAATGAGCAGTTCTTC. It yields the protein CASSPPSTGNEQFF. This chain joins TRBV18 and TRBJ2-1, with D tentatively TRBD1 (5 bases). Trimming cost V 0 bases and J 6 bases, with 9 bases left between them. The CDR3 contains 14 residues. Germline CDR1 and CDR2: KGHSH and LQKENI.